Listed below are T cell receptor beta chains from one sample, sequenced in a study of T cell responses to AZD1222 COVID-19 vaccine. Produced via immunoSEQ multiplex PCR; TCRdb's table is partial and in-frame only. Seen here are over 130,000 clones, roughly 92% observed once, and the top ten hold approximately 4.7%. The starting material was peripheral blood, obtained on day 0 of AZD1222 vaccination. The source of these receptors is an adult in good health. CDR3s include the opening cysteine and the closing phenylalanine or tryptophan.

J: TRBJ2-5
V: TRBV24-1
length: 12
CDR3: CATSSAAETQYF

J: TRBJ2-2
V: TRBV3-1/TRBV3-2
length: 17
CDR3: CASSQDAGGMNTGELFF

J: TRBJ1-5
V: TRBV2
length: 12
CDR3: CASSLSNQPQHF

J: TRBJ2-5
V: TRBV5-4
length: 14
CDR3: CASSTDRGEETQYF

J: TRBJ1-2
V: TRBV7-8
length: 14
CDR3: CASSLASGIYGYTF

J: TRBJ1-1
V: TRBV6-5
length: 13
CDR3: CASSKTGNTEAFF

J: TRBJ2-1
V: TRBV18
length: 12
CDR3: CASRQGRNEQFF

J: TRBJ2-1
V: TRBV6-5
length: 13
CDR3: CASRRGRGNEQFF

J: TRBJ1-1
V: TRBV18
length: 15
CDR3: CASSPGQGLNTEAFF

J: TRBJ2-1
V: TRBV5-6
length: 17
CDR3: CASSTPTSGRGYNEQFF

J: TRBJ2-7
V: TRBV19
length: 15
CDR3: CASSSSLAGGYEQYF

J: TRBJ2-1
V: TRBV2
length: 13
CDR3: CASITREAGEQFF

J: TRBJ1-1
V: TRBV25-1
length: 13
CDR3: CASSLEFYTEAFF

J: TRBJ2-1
V: TRBV15
length: 14
CDR3: CATSSAGRDNEQFF

J: TRBJ2-1
V: TRBV7-6
length: 16
CDR3: CASTEFPGLAGGEQFF

J: TRBJ2-1
V: TRBV7-2
length: 16
CDR3: CATRLGGPSGDNEQFF

J: TRBJ1-4
V: TRBV6-1
length: 14
CDR3: CASSESGDSEKLFF

J: TRBJ2-7
V: TRBV28
length: 15
CDR3: CASRSAGELSDEQYF

J: TRBJ2-7
V: TRBV5-1
length: 14
CDR3: CASSRDLSPYEQYF

J: TRBJ1-5
V: TRBV6-6
length: 16
CDR3: CASSYQRQGGNQPQHF

J: TRBJ1-1
V: TRBV7-9
length: 17
CDR3: CASSLGTGGLYSTEAFF

J: TRBJ2-7
V: TRBV7-9
length: 13
CDR3: CASSPNDSYEQYF

J: TRBJ2-7
V: TRBV28
length: 13
CDR3: CASSSVPLNEQYF

J: TRBJ1-1
V: TRBV19
length: 15
CDR3: CASSIRGIHLDGAFF

J: TRBJ2-5
V: TRBV7-2
length: 14
CDR3: CASSLAGQSETQYF

J: TRBJ1-1
V: TRBV6-5
length: 12
CDR3: CASSYSDTEAFF

J: TRBJ2-7
V: TRBV28
length: 13
CDR3: CASTWGGGYEQYF

J: TRBJ1-1
V: TRBV5-8
length: 14
CDR3: CASSPRDRNTEAFF

J: TRBJ1-2
V: TRBV28
length: 13
CDR3: CASSLTGLRGYTF

J: TRBJ2-2
V: TRBV7-9
length: 14
CDR3: CASNAAGTYGELFF

J: TRBJ2-1
V: TRBV27
length: 15
CDR3: CASSPQPGHINEQFF

J: TRBJ1-6
V: TRBV7-2
length: 14
CDR3: CASSLAFPNEPLHF

J: TRBJ2-3
V: TRBV6-2/TRBV6-3
length: 14
CDR3: CASSAPGRTDTQYF

J: TRBJ2-7
V: TRBV19
length: 15
CDR3: CASSIDGTGALVQYF

J: TRBJ1-5
V: TRBV6-5
length: 14
CDR3: CASRMDHSNQPQHF

J: TRBJ1-1
V: TRBV19
length: 13
CDR3: CASSMGLNTEAFF

J: TRBJ2-7
V: TRBV7-9
length: 15
CDR3: CASSFRQGSSYEQYF